A selection of T cell receptor beta chains follows, all from one sample in a study of T-cell reconstitution after alpha-beta-depleted transplantation in children. TCRdb redid the calling of the PCR reads with MiXCR, one entry per CDR3 protein. Of fewer than 400,000 distinct CDR3 sequences listed, roughly 25% are singletons. Sequencing used PBMCs, mostly from graft donor cells, obtained 180 days after TCRalphabeta/CD19-depleted stem cell transplant. The receptors derive from a male patient between 10 and 17 years old who had a stem cell transplant for acute lymphoblastic leukemia, so the T cells may come from the graft donor. Each CDR3 is given with its conserved first and last residue. The D gene is left open where the match is weak. Size tells how often a clone was seen (once, few, many) or the class of an expanded clone, and some rows leave it out.

V gene	D gene	J gene	clone size	CDR3 protein	CDR3 DNA
TRBV21-1	NA	TRBJ2-3	NA	CASSKEESTDTQYF	TGTGCCAGCAGCAAAGAGGAGAGCACAGATACGCAGTATTTT
TRBV20-1	TRBD2	TRBJ2-4	NA	CSARKGLVNIQYF	TGCAGTGCTAGAAAAGGACTAGTAAACATTCAGTACTTC
TRBV5-1	NA	TRBJ2-5	NA	CASSINSGTWETQYF	TGCGCCAGCAGCATAAACTCCGGGACATGGGAGACCCAGTACTTC
TRBV12-3/TRBV12-4	NA	TRBJ2-5	NA	CASRFTGRETQYF	TGTGCCAGCAGGTTTACAGGGAGGGAGACCCAGTACTTC
TRBV6-5	NA	TRBJ1-5	few	CASSYEGDQPQHF	TGTGCCAGCAGTTACGAGGGGGATCAGCCCCAGCATTTT
TRBV5-4	TRBD2	TRBJ2-3	NA	CASSFRAGPTDTQYF	TGTGCCAGCAGCTTTCGAGCGGGGCCCACAGATACGCAGTATTTT
TRBV9	TRBD1	TRBJ1-5	few	CASSDSPGQGLHSNQPQHF	TGTGCCAGCAGCGACTCCCCGGGACAGGGGTTACATAGCAATCAGCCCCAGCATTTT
TRBV25-1	TRBD1	TRBJ2-1	NA	CASSDRTGGWNYNEQFF	TGTGCCAGCAGTGACCGGACAGGGGGCTGGAACTACAATGAGCAGTTCTTC
TRBV28	NA	TRBJ2-3	few	CASSFGFTDTQYF	TGTGCCAGCAGTTTCGGGTTCACAGATACGCAGTATTTT
TRBV20-1	NA	TRBJ2-3	few	CSANPHTSYSTDTQYF	TGCAGTGCCAACCCCCACACCTCCTATAGCACAGATACGCAGTATTTT
TRBV4-2	TRBD1	TRBJ2-7	few	CASSRGQAALYEQYF	TGTGCCAGCAGCCGAGGACAGGCTGCTCTCTACGAGCAGTACTTC
TRBV4-1	NA	TRBJ2-6	few	CASSHYGTSGANVLTF	TGCGCCAGCAGCCACTACGGGACCTCTGGGGCCAACGTCCTGACTTTC
TRBV5-1	TRBD2	TRBJ2-3	few	CASSLVAGGVTNTQYF	TGCGCCAGCAGCTTGGTTGCGGGAGGGGTGACGAATACGCAGTATTTT
TRBV7-3	TRBD2	TRBJ2-5	NA	CASSPGLVIKETQYF	TGTGCCAGCAGCCCTGGACTAGTGATTAAAGAGACCCAGTACTTC
TRBV27	TRBD2	TRBJ2-5	NA	CASSSGLAGAQETQYF	TGTGCCAGCAGTTCCGGACTAGCGGGTGCCCAAGAGACCCAGTACTTC
TRBV11-1	NA	TRBJ1-3	few	CASSLGRRTSFSGNTIYF	TGTGCCAGCAGCTTAGGACGCCGGACATCCTTCTCTGGAAACACCATATATTTT
TRBV28	NA	TRBJ1-2	NA	CASSLLQGNLYGYTF	TGTGCCAGCAGTTTACTACAGGGAAATCTCTATGGCTACACCTTC
TRBV28	TRBD2	TRBJ2-1	few	CASRPGGSYNEQFF	TGTGCCAGCAGACCGGGAGGGAGCTACAATGAGCAGTTCTTC
TRBV5-1	TRBD2	TRBJ2-1	many	CASSLRTSGTSNEQFF	TGCGCCAGCAGCTTAAGGACTAGCGGGACCAGTAATGAGCAGTTCTTC
TRBV6-5	NA	TRBJ1-5	few	CASSYSRGGQPQHF	TGTGCCAGCAGTTACTCCCGGGGCGGTCAGCCCCAGCATTTT
TRBV13	NA	TRBJ1-5	NA	CASSLGGGGKVQPQHF	TGTGCCAGCAGCTTAGGCGGAGGGGGAAAGGTTCAGCCCCAGCATTTT
TRBV20-1	NA	TRBJ1-5	NA	CSAPDSTSNQPQHF	TGCAGTGCTCCGGACAGTACTAGCAATCAGCCCCAGCATTTT
TRBV5-1	NA	TRBJ2-7	few	CASRNFHSYEQYF	TGCGCCAGCAGGAACTTCCACTCCTACGAGCAGTACTTC
TRBV4-1	NA	TRBJ1-3	NA	CASSQDPHSGNTIYF	TGCGCCAGCAGCCAAGACCCGCATTCTGGAAACACCATATATTTT
TRBV20-1	NA	TRBJ2-5	few	CSADYRGTQYF	TGCAGTGCCGATTACCGGGGGACCCAGTACTTC
TRBV29-1	NA	TRBJ2-7	NA	CSVGGSGRSKREYF	TGCAGCGTTGGAGGGTCGGGACGGTCTAAACGGGAGTACTTC
TRBV7-9	NA	TRBJ2-1	NA	CASTPVGDEQFF	TGTGCCAGCACCCCCGTGGGTGATGAGCAGTTCTTC
TRBV5-1	TRBD1	TRBJ1-5	many	CASSLAGGGNQPQHF	TGCGCCAGCAGCTTGGCAGGGGGAGGCAATCAGCCCCAGCATTTT
TRBV12-3/TRBV12-4	NA	TRBJ2-7	few	CASTVDRDHYEQYF	TGTGCCAGCACCGTCGACAGAGACCACTACGAGCAGTACTTC
TRBV21-1	NA	TRBJ2-3	NA	CASSKGVLAVFTDTQYF	TGTGCCAGCAGCAAAGGGGTACTAGCGGTATTCACAGATACGCAGTATTTT